The clone carrying this T cell receptor beta chain was observed a single time. Trimming took 6 bases from V and 0 from J, leaving 13 bases between them. The CDR3 is made up of 15 amino acids. Germline V lookup: CDR1 SNHLY, CDR2 FYNNEI. The sample comes from a study of blood T cell repertoires in COVID-19. Study-wide background: From T cells, B-cell-depleted T cells, or PBMCs came the material, which was cDNA or gDNA.

TCRdb keeps only in-frame clones here, not all; method: immunoSEQ multiplex PCR. Of about 99,000 clones listed, around 82% are singletons. Material for sequencing was peripheral blood. This rearrangement joins TRBV2 to TRBJ2-3; D perhaps matches TRBD2 (6 bases). The clonotype comes from a man between 60 and 70 years old with acute or convalescent COVID-19. DNA of the CDR3: TGTGCCAGCAGGTCGGCGGGACTTAGCACAGATACGCAGTATTTT. Translating gives CASRSAGLSTDTQYF. Full variable domain (remainder filled in from reference TRBV2 and TRBJ2-3): EPEVTQTPSHQVTQMGQEVILRCVPISNHLYFYWYRQILGQKVEFLVSFYNNEISEKSEIFDDQFSVERPDGSNFTLKIRSTKLEDSAMYFCASRSAGLSTDTQYFGPGTRLTVL.